This paragraph reports one TCR beta chain. The data belong to a study of OX40 agonist ivuxolimab in advanced cancers. About the research overall: Hepatocellular carcinoma, melanoma, renal cell or head and neck cancer was diagnosed in the dose-escalation patients.

The junction had 6 bases not matched to a gene; V was cut back by 5 bases and J by 2 bases. CDR1 is MNHNY and CDR2 is SVGAGI in the germline V gene (reference sequence). The CDR3 runs 15 residues. Patients were ruled out by autoimmune disease history or systemic immunosuppression. TCRdb's copy holds only in-frame clones and misses some; the assay was immunoSEQ multiplex PCR. The sample holds 90,000 to 120,000 clones; approximately 89% are singletons and the top ten take 0.66%. The sequence came from an adult with an advanced solid tumor such as melanoma, head and neck, liver or kidney cancer. The chain has TRBV6-6 and TRBJ1-5; 7 positions agree with TRBD1. The specimen was CD4+ or CD8+ T cells sorted from blood, collected in a trial of the OX40 agonist ivuxolimab. The CDR3: CASSNRGAGNQPQHF. Here the CDR3 DNA reads TGTGCCAGCAGTAACAGGGGCGCGGGCAATCAGCCCCAGCATTTT.